This entry is about one T cell receptor (beta chain). Its antigen is as yet unknown. Germline CDR1 is SGHRS and CDR2 is YFSETQ. The CDR3 extends over 11 amino acids. The V end was cut by 1 base, the J end by 6 bases, with 4 bases between. These data originate in a study of identical twins. TCRdb reprocessed the 5' RACE reads via MiXCR and lists one record per CDR3 protein. This table has hundreds of thousands of distinct CDR3 sequences, around 6.1% appearing once. Study-level findings and limits: Abundant beta clonotypes from cord blood bore fewer insertions; memory repertoires lacked this pattern.

This clonotype was sampled from a man aged 18 to 29 in good health. This chain links TRBV5-1 with TRBJ2-5; D is undetermined. The specimen sequenced was naive T cells sorted from blood. The CDR3 DNA reads TGCGCCAGCAGCTTGTCGAAGACCCAGTACTTC. Its translation is CASSLSKTQYF.